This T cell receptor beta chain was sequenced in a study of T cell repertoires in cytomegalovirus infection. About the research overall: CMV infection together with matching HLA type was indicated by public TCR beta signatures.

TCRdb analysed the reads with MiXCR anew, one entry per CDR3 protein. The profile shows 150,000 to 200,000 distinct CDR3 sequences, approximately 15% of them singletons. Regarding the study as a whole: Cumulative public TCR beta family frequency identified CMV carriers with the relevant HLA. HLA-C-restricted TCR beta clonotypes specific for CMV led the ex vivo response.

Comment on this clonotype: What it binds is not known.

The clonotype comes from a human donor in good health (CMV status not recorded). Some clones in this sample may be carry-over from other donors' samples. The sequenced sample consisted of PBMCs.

CDR3 sequence (DNA): TGTGCCACCAGCAGTCGGACGGCAGCTAACTATGGCTACACCTTC. Amino acid sequence: CATSSRTAANYGYTF. The chain is built from TRBV15 and TRBJ1-2; unclear D gene. The ends were cut back, 3 bases at V and 0 bases at J, with 11 bases in the middle. This CDR3 comprises 15 residues. Germline loops: CDR1 LNHNV, CDR2 YYDKDF (reference sequence).